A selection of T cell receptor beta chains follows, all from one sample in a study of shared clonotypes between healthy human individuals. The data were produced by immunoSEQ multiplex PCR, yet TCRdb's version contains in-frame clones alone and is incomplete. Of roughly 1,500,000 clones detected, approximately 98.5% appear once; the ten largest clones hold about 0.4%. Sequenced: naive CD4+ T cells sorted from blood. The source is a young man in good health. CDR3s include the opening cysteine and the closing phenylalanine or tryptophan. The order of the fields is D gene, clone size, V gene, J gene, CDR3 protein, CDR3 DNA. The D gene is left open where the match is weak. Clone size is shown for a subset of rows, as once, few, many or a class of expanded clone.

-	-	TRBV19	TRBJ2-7	CASIKVGTYEQYF	TGTGCCAGTATAAAGGTGGGAACCTACGAGCAGTACTTC
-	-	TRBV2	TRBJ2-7	CASSDGGIEQYF	TGTGCCAGCAGTGATGGAGGGATCGAGCAGTACTTC
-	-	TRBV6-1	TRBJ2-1	CAMGGGALSYNEQFF	TGTGCCATGGGCGGCGGGGCCCTCTCCTACAATGAGCAGTTCTTC
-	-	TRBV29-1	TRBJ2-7	CSVEEGYEQYF	TGCAGCGTTGAGGAGGGATACGAGCAGTACTTC
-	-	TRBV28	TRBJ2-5	CASSLQLQETQYF	TGTGCCAGCAGTTTGCAACTCCAAGAGACCCAGTACTTC
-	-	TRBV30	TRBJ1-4	CAWSPNILAGSLTF	TGTGCCTGGAGTCCAAATATCCTGGCAGGGTCCCTCACATTT
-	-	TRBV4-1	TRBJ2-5	CASSLNTPETQYF	TGCGCCAGCAGCCTTAATACGCCCGAGACCCAGTACTTC
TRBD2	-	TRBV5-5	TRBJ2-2	CASSFGSGGNTGELFF	TGTGCCAGCAGCTTCGGTAGCGGGGGCAACACCGGGGAGCTGTTTTTT
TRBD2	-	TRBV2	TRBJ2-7	CASRETSGRSEQYF	TGTGCCAGCAGGGAGACTAGCGGGAGGTCCGAGCAGTACTTC
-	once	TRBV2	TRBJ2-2	CASSELSITSTGELFF	TGTGCCAGCAGCGAGCTCTCTATTACGAGCACCGGGGAGCTGTTTTTT
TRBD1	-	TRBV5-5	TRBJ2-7	CASSPGQVQYEQYF	TGTGCCAGCAGCCCCGGACAGGTGCAATACGAGCAGTACTTC
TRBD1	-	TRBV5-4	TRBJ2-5	CASRREDRAFETQYF	TGTGCCAGCCGCAGGGAGGACAGGGCGTTCGAGACCCAGTACTTC
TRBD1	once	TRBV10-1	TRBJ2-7	CASSEGQGSTYEQYF	TGCGCCAGCAGTGAAGGACAGGGGAGCACCTACGAGCAGTACTTC
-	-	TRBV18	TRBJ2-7	CASSPRKAQTYEQYF	TGTGCCAGCTCACCACGGAAGGCACAGACCTACGAGCAGTACTTC
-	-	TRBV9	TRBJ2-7	CASSVGSALSYEQYF	TGTGCCAGCAGCGTAGGATCAGCCTTGAGCTACGAGCAGTACTTC
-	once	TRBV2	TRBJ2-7	CASSSNPGFRYF	TGTGCCAGCAGTTCCAACCCAGGGTTCAGGTACTTC
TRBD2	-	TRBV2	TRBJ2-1	CASKKRGLYDNEQFF	TGTGCCAGCAAAAAAAGGGGACTATACGACAATGAGCAGTTCTTC
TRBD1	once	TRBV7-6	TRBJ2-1	CASSLAYRDRGHNEQFF	TGTGCCAGCAGCTTAGCATACCGGGACAGGGGACACAATGAGCAGTTCTTC
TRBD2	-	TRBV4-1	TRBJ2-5	CASSQAGTSGRDQYF	TGCGCCAGCAGCCAAGCCGGGACTAGCGGGAGGGACCAGTACTTC
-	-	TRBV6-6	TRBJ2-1	CASSYSSLAIPNEQFF	TGTGCCAGCAGTTACTCGTCGCTAGCGATACCCAATGAGCAGTTCTTC
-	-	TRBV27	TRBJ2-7	CASSLTARDQQYF	TGTGCCAGCAGTTTAACCGCCAGGGACCAGCAGTACTTC
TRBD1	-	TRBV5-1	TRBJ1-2	CASSLGTGVHGYTF	TGCGCCAGCAGCTTAGGGACAGGGGTACATGGCTACACCTTC
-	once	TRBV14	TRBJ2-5	CASSQEQYIGSVFSMTEQETQYF	TGTGCCAGCAGCCAAGAACAATATATCGGGTCGGTTTTTTCGATGACAGAACAAGAGACCCAGTACTTC
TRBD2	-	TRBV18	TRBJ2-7	CASSPGLAGYEQYF	TGTGCCAGCTCCCCGGGACTAGCGGGCTACGAGCAGTACTTC
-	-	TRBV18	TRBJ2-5	CASSPTGTQETQYF	TGTGCCAGCTCACCTACCGGGACCCAAGAGACCCAGTACTTC
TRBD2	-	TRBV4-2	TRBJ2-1	CASRLTSGRVINEQFF	TGTGCCAGCAGACTGACTAGCGGGAGGGTAATCAATGAGCAGTTCTTC
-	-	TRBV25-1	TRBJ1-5	CASSEVGGEGQPQHF	TGTGCCAGCAGTGAAGTCGGGGGAGAGGGTCAGCCCCAGCATTTT
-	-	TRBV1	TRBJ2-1	CTSSQWIRGTSENNEQFF	TGCACCAGCAGCCAATGGATACGTGGGACTAGCGAAAACAATGAGCAGTTCTTC
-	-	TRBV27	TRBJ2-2	CASMIARTNTGELFF	TGTGCCAGCATGATCGCGCGGACGAACACCGGGGAGCTGTTTTTT
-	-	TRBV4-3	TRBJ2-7	CASSQEPGDSYYEQYF	TGCGCCAGCAGCCAAGAACCCGGGGATAGTTACTACGAGCAGTACTTC
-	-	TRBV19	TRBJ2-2	CASSIVETGELFF	TGTGCCAGTAGTATTGTGGAGACCGGGGAGCTGTTTTTT
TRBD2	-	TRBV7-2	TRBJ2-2	CASRRAGANTGELFF	TGTGCCAGCAGGAGAGCGGGAGCGAACACCGGGGAGCTGTTTTTT
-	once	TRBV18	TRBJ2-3	CASSPNPTDTQYF	TGTGCCAGCTCACCGAATCCCACAGATACGCAGTATTTT
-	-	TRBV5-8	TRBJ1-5	CASSTFRNQPQHF	TGTGCCAGCAGCACGTTCAGGAATCAGCCCCAGCATTTT
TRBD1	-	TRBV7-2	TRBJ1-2	CASSLGTGGRNYGYTF	TGTGCCAGCAGCTTAGGAACAGGGGGCAGAAACTATGGCTACACCTTC
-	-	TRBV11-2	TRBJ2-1	CASSSRPQGPPGNEQFF	TGTGCCAGCAGCTCCCGACCTCAGGGGCCCCCCGGGAATGAGCAGTTCTTC
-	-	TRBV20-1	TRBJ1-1	CSASKKRAFF	TGCAGTGCTAGCAAAAAACGAGCTTTCTTT
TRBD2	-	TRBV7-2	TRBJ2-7	CASSRTSGLYEQYF	TGTGCCAGCAGCCGGACTAGCGGACTCTACGAGCAGTACTTC
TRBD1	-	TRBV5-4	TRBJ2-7	CASSSGTGLYEQYF	TGTGCCAGCAGCTCCGGGACAGGGCTCTACGAGCAGTACTTC
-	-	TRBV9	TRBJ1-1	CASSARGVGTEAFF	TGTGCCAGCAGCGCCAGAGGAGTAGGCACTGAAGCTTTCTTT
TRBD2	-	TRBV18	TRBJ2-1	CASSPGLAGVGEQFF	TGTGCCAGCTCACCGGGACTAGCGGGAGTGGGTGAGCAGTTCTTC
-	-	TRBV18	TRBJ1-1	CASSSDLNTEAFF	TGTGCCAGCTCCTCGGATCTGAACACTGAAGCTTTCTTT
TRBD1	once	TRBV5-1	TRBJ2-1	CASSWTGANEQFF	TGCGCCAGCAGCTGGACAGGGGCCAATGAGCAGTTCTTC
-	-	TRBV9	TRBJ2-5	CASSPHLRGGETQYF	TGTGCCAGCAGCCCCCACCTCAGGGGAGGAGAGACCCAGTACTTC
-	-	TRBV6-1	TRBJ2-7	CASSSLGGLYYEQYF	TGTGCCAGCAGTTCCCTGGGGGGCCTTTACTACGAGCAGTACTTC
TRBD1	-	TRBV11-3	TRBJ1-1	CASSLEGGDRGTEAFF	TGTGCCAGCAGCTTAGAAGGGGGGGACAGGGGCACTGAAGCTTTCTTT
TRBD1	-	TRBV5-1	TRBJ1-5	CASSFGTGVNQPQHF	TGCGCCAGCAGCTTTGGGACAGGGGTCAATCAGCCCCAGCATTTT
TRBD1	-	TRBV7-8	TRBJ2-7	CASSLRDRAYEQYF	TGTGCCAGCAGCTTACGGGACAGGGCCTACGAGCAGTACTTC
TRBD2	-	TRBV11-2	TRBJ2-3	CASSLTSGRTDTQYF	TGTGCCAGCAGCTTGACTAGCGGGAGAACAGATACGCAGTATTTT